Sequencing of this TCR beta chain was carried out in a study of T-cell reconstitution after alpha-beta-depleted transplantation in children. Molecular barcoding with unique molecular identifiers was used for the TCRbeta library. TCRdb reanalysed the PCR reads using MiXCR and keeps one entry per CDR3 protein. The sample contains about 260,000 distinct CDR3 sequences, 11% of which appear only once. V gave up 9 bases and J gave up 4 bases, with 15 bases separating them. CDR1 is ENHRY, CDR2 SYGVKD, per germline. The CDR3 is made up of 13 amino acids. This clonotype has ten or more counts. The receptor was derived from a male patient aged 2-9 years who had a stem cell transplant for chronic granulomatous disease, so the T cells may come from the graft donor. Specimen: peripheral blood, collected 180 days after TCRalphabeta/CD19-depleted stem cell transplant. The chain recombines TRBV10-3 with TRBJ1-1; D remains unclear. The CDR3 is CAIRHLFATEAFF. CDR3 coding DNA: TGTGCCATTCGACATTTATTTGCCACTGAAGCTTTCTTT.